The clone carrying this TCR beta chain was seen only a few times. The antigen is not known. Using a J-beta primer mix together with a sample-barcoded 5' primer, a second PCR was run for roughly 6 to 12 cycles. From the 5' RACE reads, TCRdb called clonotypes with MiXCR, one entry per CDR3 protein. Of about 810,000 distinct CDR3 sequences detected, 35% to 40% appear once; the ten largest clones hold about an eighth. There are 14 residues in the CDR3. Germline values: CDR1 LGHNA, CDR2 YNFKEQ. The sample comes from a study of blood T cells in healthy people across ages. The study, taken as a whole, reports: Strongly correlated with naive T cell percentage was TCR beta diversity.

This chain uses TRBV4-2 with TRBJ2-7, with a tentative D call TRBD2 (5 bases). The J call is doubtful: the DNA matches TRBJ2-5 better. The receptor's source is a man between 18 and 35 years old in good health. Sequencing was carried out using blood. The CDR3 bases are TGTGCCAGCAGCCAAGTGGAGGCATCCGGGACCCAGTACTTC. Protein product: CASSQVEASGTQYF.